This T cell receptor beta chain was profiled in a study of shared clonotypes between healthy human individuals. As for the study in general: Donor composition was two women and three men, aged 18 to 49. Per donor, three plates held CD4 naive cells, three held CD4 memory, two held CD8 naive and one held CD8 memory. General observations from the study: Only blood underwent sampling, and tissue repertoires likely differ. The four-donor shared clonotypes exceeded non-shared clonotypes in generation probability, with non-shared ones scoring lower.

As to this clone: The antigen is undetermined.

This table comes from immunoSEQ multiplex PCR, and its TCRdb copy is limited to in-frame clones, with some not included. Of about 960,000 clones in the sample, about three quarters are singletons; the top ten hold roughly 1.5%. The CDR3 runs 16 residues. Between the trimmed V and J ends, which lost 0 bases and 5 bases, there was a span of 17 bases. Germline CDR1 reads SGHTS; CDR2 reads YDEGEE. This sequence joins TRBV5-8 and TRBJ2-5; a possible D gene is TRBD1 (6 bases). This sequence was found in a man between 18 and 29 years old in good health. Input material: memory CD4+ T cells sorted from blood. Subset of the sample: CD45RA-negative fraction. Here the CDR3 reads CASSLGNQGQGETQYF. The CDR3 bases are TGTGCCAGCAGCTTGGGGAACCAGGGGCAGGGGGAGACCCAGTACTTC.